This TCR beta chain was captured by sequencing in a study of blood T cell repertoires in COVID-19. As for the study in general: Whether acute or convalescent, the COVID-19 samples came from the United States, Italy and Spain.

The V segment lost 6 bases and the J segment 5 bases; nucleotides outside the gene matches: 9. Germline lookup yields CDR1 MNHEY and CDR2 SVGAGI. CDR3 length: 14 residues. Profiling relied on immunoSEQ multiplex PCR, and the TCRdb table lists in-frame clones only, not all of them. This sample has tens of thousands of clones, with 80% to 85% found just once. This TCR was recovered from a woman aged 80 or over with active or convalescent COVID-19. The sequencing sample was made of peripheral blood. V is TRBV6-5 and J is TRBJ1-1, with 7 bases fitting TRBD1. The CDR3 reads CASRVQGLGTEAFF. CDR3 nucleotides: TGTGCCAGCAGAGTACAGGGGTTGGGGACTGAAGCTTTCTTT.